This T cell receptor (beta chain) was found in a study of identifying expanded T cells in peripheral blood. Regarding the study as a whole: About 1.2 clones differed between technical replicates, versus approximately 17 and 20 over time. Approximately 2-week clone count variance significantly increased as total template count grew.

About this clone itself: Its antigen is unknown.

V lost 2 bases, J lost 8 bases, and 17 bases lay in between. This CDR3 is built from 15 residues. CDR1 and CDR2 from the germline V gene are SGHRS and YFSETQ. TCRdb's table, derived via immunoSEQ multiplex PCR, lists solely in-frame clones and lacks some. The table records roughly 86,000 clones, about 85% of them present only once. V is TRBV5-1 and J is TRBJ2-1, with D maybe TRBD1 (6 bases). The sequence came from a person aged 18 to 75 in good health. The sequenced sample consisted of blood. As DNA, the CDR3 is TGCGCCAGCAGCTTCACCAGGGGTACTGCCGATGAGCAGTTCTTC. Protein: CASSFTRGTADEQFF.